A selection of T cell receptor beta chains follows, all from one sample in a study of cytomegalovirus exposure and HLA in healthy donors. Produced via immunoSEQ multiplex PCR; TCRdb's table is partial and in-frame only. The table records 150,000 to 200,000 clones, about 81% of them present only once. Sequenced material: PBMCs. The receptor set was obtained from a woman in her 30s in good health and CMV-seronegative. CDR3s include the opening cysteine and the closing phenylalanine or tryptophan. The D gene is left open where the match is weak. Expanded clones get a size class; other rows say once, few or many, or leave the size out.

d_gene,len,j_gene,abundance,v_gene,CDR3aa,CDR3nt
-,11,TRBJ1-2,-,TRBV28,CASGDRFGYTF,TGTGCCAGCGGCGACAGATTTGGCTACACCTTC
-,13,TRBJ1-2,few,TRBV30,CAWRDTGTGGYTF,TGTGCCTGGAGGGATACAGGGACGGGGGGCTACACCTTC
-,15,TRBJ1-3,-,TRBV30,CAWDLGQFSGNTIYF,TGTGCCTGGGACCTAGGACAGTTCTCTGGAAACACCATATATTTT
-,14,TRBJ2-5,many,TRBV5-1,CATQPGGAKETQYF,TGCGCCACTCAGCCTGGGGGGGCGAAAGAGACCCAGTACTTC
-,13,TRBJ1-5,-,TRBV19,CASSIRENQPQHF,TGTGCCAGTAGTATTCGAGAAAATCAGCCCCAGCATTTT
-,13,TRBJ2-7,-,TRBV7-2,CASSLSASYEQYF,TGTGCCAGCAGCTTATCCGCGTCGTACGAGCAGTACTTC
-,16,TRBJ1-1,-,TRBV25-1,CASSDSRTPSTSGAFF,TGTGCCAGCAGTGATTCGAGGACACCTTCAACTAGCGGAGCTTTCTTT
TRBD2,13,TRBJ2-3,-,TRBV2,CATQREATDTQYF,TGTGCCACGCAGCGGGAGGCCACAGATACGCAGTATTTT
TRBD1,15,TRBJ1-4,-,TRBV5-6,CASSTPSGTVEKLFF,TGTGCCAGCAGTACCCCGTCCGGGACAGTGGAAAAACTGTTTTTT
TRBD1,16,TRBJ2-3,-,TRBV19,CASSRSGTGGRDTQYF,TGTGCCAGTAGTAGATCCGGGACAGGGGGCCGAGATACGCAGTATTTT
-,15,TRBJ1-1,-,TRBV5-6,CASSWRGGSNTEAFF,TGTGCCAGCAGCTGGCGGGGGGGCTCGAACACTGAAGCTTTCTTT
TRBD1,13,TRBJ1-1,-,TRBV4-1,CASNTDRGTEAFF,TGCGCCAGCAACACAGACAGGGGCACTGAAGCTTTCTTT
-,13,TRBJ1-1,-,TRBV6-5,CASRGWGDTEAFF,TGTGCCAGCAGGGGGTGGGGCGACACTGAAGCTTTCTTT
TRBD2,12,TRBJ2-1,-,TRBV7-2,CASSLTGTSTFF,TGTGCCAGCAGCTTAACCGGGACTAGCACGTTCTTC
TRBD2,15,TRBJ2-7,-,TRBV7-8,CASTWSTGTNYEQYF,TGTGCCAGCACCTGGTCTACGGGGACTAACTACGAGCAGTACTTC
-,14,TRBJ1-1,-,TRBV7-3,CASSYSRGDTEAFF,TGTGCCAGCAGCTACAGTCGGGGGGACACTGAAGCTTTCTTT
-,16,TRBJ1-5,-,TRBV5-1,CASRSGLGEGNQPQHF,TGCGCCAGCCGCTCGGGTCTGGGGGAGGGCAATCAGCCCCAGCATTTT
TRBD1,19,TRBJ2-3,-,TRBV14,CASSPSYGQGDLSTDTQYF,TGTGCCAGCAGCCCAAGTTACGGACAGGGGGACCTTAGCACAGATACGCAGTATTTT
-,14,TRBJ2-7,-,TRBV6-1,CAALAGKSSYEQYF,TGTGCCGCACTAGCCGGGAAGAGCTCCTACGAGCAGTACTTC
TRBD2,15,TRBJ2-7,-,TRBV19,CASSIVGGSRNEQYF,TGTGCCAGTAGTATAGTTGGCGGGAGTCGGAACGAGCAGTACTTC
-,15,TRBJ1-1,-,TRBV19,CASSIRSQRVGEAFF,TGTGCCAGTAGTATTAGGTCCCAGAGGGTTGGAGAAGCTTTCTTT
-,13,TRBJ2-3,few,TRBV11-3,CASSGGGPDTQYF,TGTGCCAGCTCTGGGGGAGGTCCAGATACGCAGTATTTT
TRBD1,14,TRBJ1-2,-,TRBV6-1,CASSSMGQGDGYTF,TGTGCCAGCAGTTCTATGGGACAGGGGGACGGCTACACCTTC
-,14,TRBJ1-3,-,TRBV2,CASTERGSGNTIYF,TGTGCCAGCACCGAACGGGGGTCTGGAAACACCATATATTTT
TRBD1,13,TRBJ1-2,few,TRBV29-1,CSARTGSNYGYTF,TGCAGCGCAAGGACAGGAAGCAACTATGGCTACACCTTC
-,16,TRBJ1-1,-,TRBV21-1,CASSKARGNKDTEAFF,TGTGCCAGCAGCAAAGCCAGGGGGAATAAGGACACTGAAGCTTTCTTT
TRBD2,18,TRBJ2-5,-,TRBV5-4,CASSRGTSGGLSQETQYF,TGTGCCAGCAGCAGAGGGACTAGCGGGGGGCTTTCCCAAGAGACCCAGTACTTC
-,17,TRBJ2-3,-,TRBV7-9,CASSLASTGGFTDTQYF,TGTGCCAGCAGCTTAGCATCGACCGGCGGGTTCACAGATACGCAGTATTTT
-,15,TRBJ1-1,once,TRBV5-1,CASSFRELVTAEAFF,TGCGCCAGCAGCTTCCGGGAATTGGTTACGGCTGAAGCTTTCTTT
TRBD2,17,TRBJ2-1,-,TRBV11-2,CASSVTTGTSGFNEQFF,TGTGCCAGCAGCGTAACTACCGGGACTAGCGGTTTCAATGAGCAGTTCTTC
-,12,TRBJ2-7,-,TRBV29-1,CSVVERTYEQYF,TGCAGCGTGGTTGAGCGGACCTACGAGCAGTACTTC
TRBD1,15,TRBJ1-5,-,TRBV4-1,CASSPDRVSNQPQHF,TGCGCCAGCAGCCCCGACAGGGTTAGCAATCAGCCCCAGCATTTT
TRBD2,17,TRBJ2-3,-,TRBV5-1,CASSSLSGGASTDTQYF,TGCGCCAGCAGCTCTCTTAGCGGGGGGGCTAGCACAGATACGCAGTATTTT
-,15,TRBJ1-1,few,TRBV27,CASSSQQSIYTEAFF,TGTGCCAGCAGTTCCCAACAGTCAATTTACACTGAAGCTTTCTTT
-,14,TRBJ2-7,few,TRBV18,CASSPDSLTYEQYF,TGTGCCAGCTCACCAGACAGCCTCACCTACGAGCAGTACTTC
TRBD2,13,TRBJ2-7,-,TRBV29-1,CSVDGDYAYEQYF,TGCAGCGTTGATGGGGACTACGCCTACGAGCAGTACTTC
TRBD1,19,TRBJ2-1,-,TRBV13,CASTHGQGADLAGFNEQFF,TGTGCCAGCACCCACGGACAGGGGGCCGATCTAGCGGGATTCAATGAGCAGTTCTTC
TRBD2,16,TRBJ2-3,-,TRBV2,CASSRLAGGSTDTQYF,TGTGCCAGCTCAAGACTAGCGGGAGGGAGCACAGATACGCAGTATTTT
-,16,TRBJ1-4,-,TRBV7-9,CASSSRGTGVNEKLFF,TGTGCCAGCAGCTCGAGGGGGACGGGTGTTAATGAAAAACTGTTTTTT
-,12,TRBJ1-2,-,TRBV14,CASTGGLYGYTF,TGTGCCAGCACGGGAGGACTCTATGGCTACACCTTC
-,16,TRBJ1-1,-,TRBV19,CASRPPRRFLNTEAFF,TGTGCCAGTAGGCCCCCCCGCAGATTCTTGAACACTGAAGCTTTCTTT
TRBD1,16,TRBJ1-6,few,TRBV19,CASLDRGQGRHSPLHF,TGTGCCAGCCTCGACAGGGGACAAGGGCGGCATTCACCCCTCCACTTT
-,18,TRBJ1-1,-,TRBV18,CASSPRTQGNRKNTEAFF,TGTGCCAGCTCACCACGGACCCAAGGCAACAGGAAGAACACTGAAGCTTTCTTT
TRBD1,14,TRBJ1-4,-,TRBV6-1,CASSFRGPQEKLFF,TGTGCCAGCAGTTTCAGGGGGCCTCAAGAAAAACTGTTTTTT
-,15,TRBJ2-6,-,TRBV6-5,CASSSYGSGANVLTF,TGTGCCAGCAGTTCTTACGGGTCTGGGGCCAACGTCCTGACTTTC
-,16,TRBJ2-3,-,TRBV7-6,CASSLAGTGVADTQYF,TGTGCCAGCAGCTTAGCGGGGACGGGAGTGGCAGATACGCAGTATTTT
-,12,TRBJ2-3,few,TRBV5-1,CASSSGIDTQYF,TGCGCCAGCAGCTCAGGGATAGATACGCAGTATTTT
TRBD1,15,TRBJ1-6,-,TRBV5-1,CASNEVGTGDSPLHF,TGCGCCAGCAATGAGGTGGGGACAGGGGACTCACCCCTCCACTTT
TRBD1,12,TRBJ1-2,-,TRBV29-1,CSVEQGANGYTF,TGCAGCGTTGAACAGGGGGCGAATGGCTACACCTTC
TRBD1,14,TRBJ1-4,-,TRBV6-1,CASSKRDRVEKLFF,TGTGCCAGCAGTAAACGGGACAGGGTTGAAAAACTGTTTTTT
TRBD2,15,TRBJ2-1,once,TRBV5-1,CASSSLAGGPGEQFF,TGCGCCAGCAGCTCACTAGCGGGAGGGCCTGGTGAGCAGTTCTTC
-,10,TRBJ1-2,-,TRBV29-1,CSVGSGGYTF,TGCAGCGTTGGGTCGGGTGGCTACACCTTC
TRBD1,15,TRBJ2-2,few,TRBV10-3,CAISEGTGSHGELFF,TGTGCCATCAGTGAAGGGACAGGGTCCCACGGGGAGCTGTTTTTT